This TCR beta chain is drawn from a study of T cell repertoires in cytomegalovirus infection. In its sample, this clonotype was seen a few times. Germline CDR1 reads LNHDA; CDR2 reads SQIVND (reference sequence). With 3 bases clipped from V and 2 bases from J, the junction kept 2 bases outside the gene matches. The CDR3 extends over 15 amino acids. TCRdb fed the reads into MiXCR, producing one record per CDR3 protein. This table holds around 260,000 distinct CDR3 sequences, roughly a quarter found once. This chain connects TRBV19 to TRBJ2-3, with 10 nucleotides matching TRBD1. The source of this sequence is a human donor in good health (CMV status not recorded). Some clones in this sample may be carry-over from other donors' samples. Input material: PBMCs. In DNA, the CDR3 is TGTGCCAGTAGTATCGGGACAGGGGACACAGATACGCAGTATTTT. Amino acid sequence: CASSIGTGDTDTQYF.